The 24 T cell receptor beta chains in this list originate from one sample, sequenced in a study of beta chain features in type 1 diabetes. Study observations and caveats: Type 1 diabetes patients showed a moderate but significant shortening of TCRB CDR3s in all four CD4+ subsets.

Sequencing targeted expressed TCRB transcripts, as all isolated RNA had been reverse transcribed. Repertoires were generated with immunoSEQ multiplex PCR, while TCRdb's copy carries only in-frame clones and drops some. The table lists 500,000 to 650,000 clones, about an eighth of them singletons. The antigens for these receptors are not known. The specimen was naive CD4+ T cells from blood. Receptor source: a man aged 25-40 years with type 1 diabetes.

The genes are TRBV11-2 and TRBJ2-7; D gene uncertain. V lost 5 bases and J 2 bases, leaving 13 bases between the germline ends. Germline CDR1 and CDR2: SGHAT and FQNNGV. CDR3 length equals 14 residues. In DNA, the CDR3 is TGTGCCAGCAGCCAGGCTCTGGCCCCCTACGAGCAGTACTTC. This codes for CASSQALAPYEQYF.

The gene calls are TRBV5-1 and TRBJ2-3; D is undetermined. V lost 0 bases and J lost 5, with 10 bases in between. The CDR3 extends over 14 amino acids. In germline, CDR1 is SGHRS, CDR2 YFSETQ. Here the CDR3 DNA reads TGCGCCAGCAGCTTGGGAAATATAGGAGATACGCAGTATTTT. Encoded protein: CASSLGNIGDTQYF.

In its sample, this clone was seen a few times. The gene calls are TRBV10-3 and TRBJ1-1, with 9 positions matching TRBD1. V dropped 6 bases and J dropped 4; count of bases not matched to a gene: 6. Germline V lookup: CDR1 ENHRY, CDR2 SYGVKD. This CDR3 is built from 14 residues. The CDR3, as DNA: TGTGCCATCAGGACGGACAGGGGCGGCACTGAAGCTTTCTTT. As protein: CAIRTDRGGTEAFF.

V gene TRBV5-4 combines with J gene TRBJ2-7; D may be TRBD1 (6 bases). V shed 4 bases and J shed 3 bases, with 20 bases lying between them. CDR1 and CDR2 from the germline V gene are SGHNT and YYREEE (reference sequence). This CDR3 has 16 amino acids. The CDR3 nucleotides are TGTGCCAGCAGCCCAGACTCGGACAGAGGTCTCTACGAGCAGTACTTC. Protein product: CASSPDSDRGLYEQYF.

This clone appeared a few times. This rearrangement joins TRBV29-1 to TRBJ2-7; tentative D call: TRBD1 (6 bases). This CDR3 has 15 residues. The germline V gene encodes CDR1 SQVTM and CDR2 ANQGSEA. The V end was cut by 1 base, the J end by 2 bases, with 15 bases between. CDR3 amino acids: CSVEVLSQGTYEQYF. As DNA, the CDR3 is TGCAGCGTTGAAGTACTATCCCAGGGGACCTACGAGCAGTACTTC.

This clone was seen a few times. The V and J genes are TRBV9 and TRBJ1-6, with D possibly TRBD1 on 5 matching bases. CDR1 SGDLS and CDR2 YYNGEE come from the germline V gene. CDR3 length: 15 residues. The V end lost 0 bases, the J end lost 8 bases, and 12 bases lay between the germline ends. CDR3 in amino acids: CASSVGGEVYSPLHF. The DNA of the CDR3 is TGTGCCAGCAGCGTAGGAGGGGAGGTGTATTCACCCCTCCACTTT.

V usage is TRBV29-1 and J usage is TRBJ2-1; 8 bases match TRBD1. The CDR3 runs to 14 residues. Germline assignment: CDR1 SQVTM and CDR2 ANQGSEA. V was clipped by 7 bases and J by 1 base; unmatched bases: 6. This CDR3 reads CSGRDRRSYNEQFF. The CDR3 nucleotides are TGCAGCGGACGGGACAGGAGGTCCTACAATGAGCAGTTCTTC.

The CDR3 spells CASSRQGHGYTF. The CDR3 nucleotides read TGTGCCAGCAGTCGACAGGGCCATGGCTACACCTTC. The chain combines TRBV25-1 with TRBJ1-2; 7 bases are shared with TRBD1. The germline V gene encodes CDR1 MGHDK and CDR2 SYGVNS. This CDR3 region has 12 residues. V shed 5 bases, J shed 6 bases, and the junction held 3 bases outside the gene matches.

This clone was found a few times. The rearrangement links TRBV6-5 to TRBJ2-5; D unclear. Between the trimmed V and J ends, which lost 7 bases and 9 bases, there was a span of 21 bases. Per germline, CDR1 MNHEY and CDR2 SVGAGI. The CDR3 is made up of 14 amino acids. The CDR3 is CASTPGASRVAQYF. CDR3 nucleotides: TGTGCCAGCACCCCCGGAGCTTCAAGAGTGGCCCAGTACTTC.

The chain links TRBV2 to TRBJ2-6, with TRBD1 matching over 9 bases. J lost 0 bases, V lost 7 bases, and 7 bases had no gene match. Germline loops: CDR1 SNHLY, CDR2 FYNNEI. The length of the CDR3 is 17 residues. CDR3 sequence: CASTRTGEVSGANVLTF. The CDR3 region has the DNA TGTGCCAGCACGAGGACAGGGGAAGTCTCTGGGGCCAACGTCCTGACTTTC.

This clone has more than one count but fewer than ten. The chain has TRBV5-1 and TRBJ2-3; 8 positions match TRBD1. CDR3 length: 14 amino acids. With 4 bases clipped from V and 5 bases from J, the junction kept 6 bases outside the gene matches. The V gene's germline CDR1 is SGHRS and CDR2 YFSETQ. This CDR3 reads CASSQDREEDTQYF. The CDR3 nucleotides read TGCGCCAGCAGCCAGGACAGGGAGGAAGATACGCAGTATTTT.

V is TRBV29-1 and J is TRBJ1-3; no clear D gene. Between the trimmed V and J ends, which lost 4 bases and 2 bases, there was a span of 12 bases. The germline V gene encodes CDR1 SQVTM and CDR2 ANQGSEA. The CDR3 consists of 14 residues. As DNA, the CDR3 is TGCAGCGTTGGTAGCTCTTACCCTGGAAACACCATATATTTT. Protein product: CSVGSSYPGNTIYF. The full variable domain, its missing parts supplied by reference TRBV29-1 and TRBJ1-3, is SAVISQKPSRDICQRGTSLTIQCQVDSQVTMMFWYRQQPGQSLTLIATANQGSEATYESGFVIDKFPISRPNLTFSTLTVSNMSPEDSSIYLCSVGSSYPGNTIYFGEGSWLTVV.

CDR3 amino acids: CASSLIQGGGNTEAFF. CDR3 sequence (DNA): TGCGCCAGCAGCTTGATACAGGGAGGAGGGAACACTGAAGCTTTCTTT. This chain links TRBV5-1 with TRBJ1-1, with D possibly TRBD1 on 6 matching bases. The CDR3 is 16 residues long. Looked up from germline, CDR1 is SGHRS and CDR2 is YFSETQ. Trimming pared 1 base from V and 1 base from J, leaving 14 bases between.

The gene calls are TRBV4-1 and TRBJ2-1; D gene uncertain. The germline V gene has CDR1 MGHRA and CDR2 YSYEKL. CDR3 length equals 16 residues. The V and J ends lost 1 base and 2 bases respectively, with 12 bases between them. The CDR3 is CASSQAQGIPYNEQFF. The CDR3 nucleotides are TGCGCCAGCAGCCAAGCCCAAGGGATACCCTACAATGAGCAGTTCTTC.

The chain links TRBV7-2 to TRBJ2-1; the D gene is possibly TRBD2 (6 bases). This CDR3 is 15 amino acids long. From germline, CDR1 is SGHTA and CDR2 FQGNSA. Trimming took 5 bases from V and 7 from J, leaving 18 bases between them. Here the CDR3 DNA reads TGTGCCAGCAGCCCCACCCGGGACTGGGGAAATGAGCAGTTCTTC. This codes for CASSPTRDWGNEQFF.

The rearrangement joins TRBV2 to TRBJ1-2, with D possibly TRBD1 on 5 matching bases. V dropped 4 bases and J dropped 7 bases, with 10 bases sitting between them. Germline CDR1 SNHLY, CDR2 FYNNEI. This CDR3 is 12 amino acids long. CDR3 amino acids: CASSAGVRGYTF. CDR3 nucleotides: TGTGCCAGCAGTGCGGGGGTCCGTGGCTACACCTTC. The full variable domain, its missing parts supplied by reference TRBV2 and TRBJ1-2, is EPEVTQTPSHQVTQMGQEVILRCVPISNHLYFYWYRQILGQKVEFLVSFYNNEISEKSEIFDDQFSVERPDGSNFTLKIRSTKLEDSAMYFCASSAGVRGYTFGSGTRLTVV.

This clone was counted only a few times. V gene TRBV5-1 combines with J gene TRBJ2-7; no clear D gene. The CDR3 runs to 14 residues. CDR1 SGHRS and CDR2 YFSETQ come from the germline V gene. Deletions cut 1 base from V and 2 bases from J, with 10 bases between. The CDR3 sequence is CASSLSGWAYEQYF. DNA of the CDR3: TGCGCCAGCAGCTTGTCAGGCTGGGCCTACGAGCAGTACTTC.

In its sample, this clone was seen a few times. The chain has TRBV7-2 and TRBJ1-5; 7 bases map to TRBD1. CDR1 SGHTA and CDR2 FQGNSA come from the germline V gene. The ends lost 3 bases at V and 1 base at J; junction bases unmatched: 3. This CDR3 has 15 residues. CDR3 loop: CASSFQGDSNQPQHF. CDR3 sequence (DNA): TGTGCCAGCAGCTTCCAGGGGGACAGCAATCAGCCCCAGCATTTT.

This clone was detected only a few times. This chain uses TRBV29-1 with TRBJ2-4; 8 positions agree with TRBD1. The CDR3 has 14 amino acids. Trimming cost V 6 bases and J 4 bases; bases outside gene matches: 8. Germline assignment: CDR1 SQVTM and CDR2 ANQGSEA. The CDR3 bases are TGCAGCGTCGGCGACAGGGGCAATAAAAACATTCAGTACTTC. This translates into CSVGDRGNKNIQYF. Variable domain in full (rest from reference TRBV29-1 and TRBJ2-4): SAVISQKPSRDICQRGTSLTIQCQVDSQVTMMFWYRQQPGQSLTLIATANQGSEATYESGFVIDKFPISRPNLTFSTLTVSNMSPEDSSIYLCSVGDRGNKNIQYFGAGTRLSVL.

The chain carries TRBV5-1 and TRBJ1-1; D unclear. Germline CDR1 is SGHRS and CDR2 is YFSETQ. This CDR3 has 15 amino acids. V was shortened by 1 base and J by 0 bases, with 10 bases between the two germline ends. CDR3 region: CASSLIGSMNTEAFF. The CDR3, as DNA: TGCGCCAGCAGCTTGATTGGCAGCATGAACACTGAAGCTTTCTTT.

The rearrangement uses TRBV5-1 and TRBJ2-5; weak D call: TRBD1 (6 bases). V was trimmed by 1 base and J by 1 base, leaving 8 bases between them. The CDR3 extends over 14 amino acids. Germline V gives CDR1 SGHRS, CDR2 YFSETQ. Written as DNA, the CDR3 is TGCGCCAGCAGCTTGTTCAGGGGCCAAGAGACCCAGTACTTC. It encodes CASSLFRGQETQYF.

This clone was observed a handful of times. V is TRBV6-5 and J is TRBJ2-1; TRBD1 agrees at 8 bases. With 5 bases clipped from V and 9 bases from J, the junction kept 3 bases outside the gene matches. The CDR3 length is 12 residues. Germline V gene lookup returns CDR1 MNHEY and CDR2 SVGAGI. The CDR3 nucleotides read TGTGCCAGCAGTCGACAGGGGACTGAGCAGTTCTTC. Its protein is CASSRQGTEQFF.

The chain recombines TRBV2 with TRBJ1-2; D unclear. CDR3 length equals 15 residues. V dropped 7 bases and J dropped 4 bases, with 19 bases sitting between them. Germline CDR1 and CDR2: SNHLY and FYNNEI. The CDR3 loop is CASTESPRPGYGYTF. CDR3 nucleotides: TGTGCCAGCACCGAGTCACCGAGGCCCGGCTATGGCTACACCTTC. Using reference TRBV2 and TRBJ1-2 for the parts outside the CDR3, the full variable domain is EPEVTQTPSHQVTQMGQEVILRCVPISNHLYFYWYRQILGQKVEFLVSFYNNEISEKSEIFDDQFSVERPDGSNFTLKIRSTKLEDSAMYFCASTESPRPGYGYTFGSGTRLTVV.

The V and J genes are TRBV7-4 and TRBJ1-5; 8 bases align to TRBD1. CDR3 length: 17 residues. Germline V gene sequence: CDR1 SGHVT, CDR2 SQSDAQ. The junction had 13 bases not matched to a gene; V was cut back by 5 bases and J by 4 bases. CDR3 loop: CASSRIQTGQENQPQHF. In nucleotides, the CDR3 is TGTGCCAGCAGCCGAATACAAACGGGACAGGAGAATCAGCCCCAGCATTTT. The full variable domain, with the rest looked up from reference TRBV7-4 and TRBJ1-5, is GAGVSQSPRYKVAKRGRDVALRCDSISGHVTLYWYRQTLGQGSEVLTYSQSDAQRDKSGRPSGRFSAERPERSVSTLKIQRTEQGDSAVYLCASSRIQTGQENQPQHFGDGTRLSIL.